This T cell receptor beta chain derives from a study of OX40 agonist ivuxolimab in advanced cancers. Some background on the complete study: The costimulatory receptor OX40 (CD134) was targeted by ivuxolimab, a fully human IgG2 agonistic monoclonal antibody. Intravenous ivuxolimab was administered to patients every 2 weeks at six dose levels: 0.01, 0.1, 0.3, 1.5, 3 and 10 mg/kg. Peripheral TCRbeta sequencing was intended to test whether TCR sequence diversity was altered and clonal T-cell expansion was caused by ivuxolimab. The dose-escalation cohort was over 70% male with a mean age of 60 years, ranging from about 23 to 85. Three dose-escalation patients achieved partial responses, one with hepatocellular carcinoma and two with cutaneous melanoma. Prior anti-PD-1, anti-PD-L1 or anti-CTLA-4 therapy was permitted, and checkpoint inhibitors had been received by more than 35% of dose-escalation patients. Of the approximately 50 dose-escalation patients, hepatocellular carcinoma was present in around 20, melanoma in around 15, renal cell carcinoma in 9 and head and neck cancer in 9. The paper covers the monotherapy dose-escalation part of the phase I ivuxolimab trial, which included N ≈ 50 patients.

Genomic DNA was isolated from the sorted cells so that the TCRbeta CDR3 region could be sequenced. The immunoSEQ Assay was used to sequence the TCRbeta CDR3 regions. TCRdb provides this immuneACCESS table in a form limited to in-frame rearrangements. Some clones are lacking; in checked studies, under half of them reflect an unresolved V gene, and why the rest are absent is not known. This sample gives just over 20,000 clones in total; around three quarters of them show up just once. 8% to 10% of the sample is taken by the ten largest. Patients with a history of autoimmune disease or receiving systemic immunosuppression were excluded from the trial. Peripheral blood for TCR sequencing was collected from all dose cohorts at baseline, on cycle 4 day 1, and on cycle 7 day 1. The samples were taken from a phase I, first-in-human, multicenter, open-label dose-escalation trial of ivuxolimab. Adults with locally advanced or metastatic melanoma, renal cell carcinoma, hepatocellular carcinoma or head and neck squamous cell carcinoma were enrolled in the trial. Before TCR sequencing, CD4+ T cells and CD8+ T cells from peripheral blood were sorted into separate populations.

What the work shows at the level of the full study, not this receptor alone: The antigen specificity of the clonally expanded peripheral T cells was not determined. After ivuxolimab, expanded clones were on average more numerous among CD8+ T cells than among CD4+ T cells. In partial responders in the 0.1-3.0 mg/kg groups, normalized peripheral clonal expansion was found to be among the lowest, especially among CD8+ T cells. Clonal expansion of both CD4+ and CD8+ blood T cells was observed from baseline to week 6 at doses 0.1 to 3.0 mg/kg. Low levels of normalized T-cell clonal expansion were also seen in some patients who did not respond.

CDR1 WNHNN and CDR2 SYGVQD were looked up in the germline V gene (reference sequence). V is shortened by 2 bases, J by 9 bases, and the region joining them spans 11 bases. The CDR3 measures 13 amino acids from cysteine to phenylalanine. The sequence is cut down to CDR3 DNA, 39 bases in frame from base 1. This clone has just a few counts. Its antigen is unknown. No base quality values were provided; no much bigger clone lies one nucleotide off. This receptor was obtained from an adult with an advanced solid tumor such as melanoma, head and neck, liver or kidney cancer. Recombination joined TRBV10-1 with TRBJ1-5; too little of a D gene remains to name it. Source: CD4+ or CD8+ T cells sorted from blood, taken in a trial of the OX40 agonist ivuxolimab. The CDR3 reads as follows: CASSETGVWPQHF. The nucleotide sequence reads as follows: TGCGCCAGCAGTGAGACCGGTGTATGGCCCCAGCATTTT.